These 10 T cell receptor beta chains came from one sample sequenced in a study of cytomegalovirus exposure and HLA in healthy donors. The PCR employed 60 Vbeta primers together with 13 Jbeta primers. Generated by immunoSEQ multiplex PCR, the TCRdb table keeps only in-frame clones and is missing some. The sample lists 95,000 to 150,000 clones; approximately 15% were seen once. Sequencing was performed on PBMCs. These receptors all stem from a young woman in good health and CMV-seronegative.

The chain employs TRBV7-6 and TRBJ2-1; D possibly corresponds to TRBD2 (5 bases). The CDR3 contains 14 residues. V lost 1 base and J 6 bases, leaving 10 bases between the germline ends. The germline CDR1 and CDR2 sequences are SGHVS and FNYEAQ. CDR3 coding DNA: TGTGCCAGCAGCTTAGTTTACAGCGGCAATGAGCAGTTCTTC. Residues: CASSLVYSGNEQFF.

This chain links TRBV5-1 with TRBJ2-7, with D maybe TRBD1 (5 bases). V was trimmed by 0 bases and J by 5 bases, leaving 12 bases between them. Germline assignment: CDR1 SGHRS and CDR2 YFSETQ. The length of the CDR3 is 14 residues. In nucleotides, the CDR3 is TGCGCCAGCAGCTTGGGGCAGGGCCAGAACGAGCAGTACTTC. This translates into CASSLGQGQNEQYF. Based on the CDR3 plus reference TRBV5-1 and TRBJ2-7, the full variable domain is KAGVTQTPRYLIKTRGQQVTLSCSPISGHRSVSWYQQTPGQGLQFLFEYFSETQRNKGNFPGRFSGRQFSNSRSEMNVSTLELGDSALYLCASSLGQGQNEQYFGPGTRLTVT.

The chain is built from TRBV5-4 and TRBJ2-7; a possible D gene is TRBD1 (6 bases). The V gene lost 4 bases and the J gene lost 0 bases, with 14 bases spanning the gap. Germline lookup yields CDR1 SGHNT and CDR2 YYREEE (reference sequence). The CDR3 consists of 15 residues. CDR3 in DNA: TGTGCCAGCAGCGAGCCAGGACAGCCCTCCTACGAGCAGTACTTC. Translated: CASSEPGQPSYEQYF.

This clone was seen a few times. J is TRBJ1-1 and V is TRBV2, with a tentative D call TRBD1 (5 bases). The CDR3 extends over 14 amino acids. V dropped 3 bases and J dropped 4 bases, with 12 bases sitting between them. Germline assignment: CDR1 SNHLY and CDR2 FYNNEI. The CDR3 region is CASSDNRRATEAFF. The CDR3 coding sequence is TGTGCCAGCAGTGACAACCGCAGGGCCACTGAAGCTTTCTTT.

This chain uses TRBV5-1 with TRBJ1-3; D gene uncertain. In germline, CDR1 is SGHRS, CDR2 YFSETQ. Trimming stripped 4 bases from V and 1 base from J, with 9 bases between. The CDR3 has 14 residues. The DNA for the CDR3 is TGCGCCAGCAGCCCACAGCTTTCTGGAAACACCATATATTTT. Its protein is CASSPQLSGNTIYF. The full variable domain, its missing parts supplied by reference TRBV5-1 and TRBJ1-3, is KAGVTQTPRYLIKTRGQQVTLSCSPISGHRSVSWYQQTPGQGLQFLFEYFSETQRNKGNFPGRFSGRQFSNSRSEMNVSTLELGDSALYLCASSPQLSGNTIYFGEGSWLTVV.

This clone appeared a single time. V usage is TRBV28 and J usage is TRBJ1-1; 7 nucleotides match TRBD1. The V and J ends lost 4 bases and 3 bases, in that order; junction bases with no gene match: 8. The germline gives CDR1 MDHEN, CDR2 SYDVKM. The CDR3 spans 15 residues. The DNA for the CDR3 is TGTGCCAGCAGTTCAGAGACAGGGCTGGACACTGAAGCTTTCTTT. Amino acids: CASSSETGLDTEAFF.

This clone was counted a few times. The V gene is TRBV10-2, the J gene TRBJ2-6; TRBD1 matches 10 bases. V lost 6 bases and J lost 0; bases outside the gene matches: 2. The CDR3 has 16 residues. Germline V gene sequence: CDR1 WSHSY, CDR2 SAAADI. The CDR3 sequence: CASRGQGISGANVLTF. CDR3 nucleotide sequence: TGCGCCAGCAGGGGACAGGGGATCTCTGGGGCCAACGTCCTGACTTTC.

V is TRBV19 and J is TRBJ1-2, with D perhaps TRBD1 (6 bases). CDR3 size: 13 residues. V was shortened by 6 bases and J by 6 bases, with 14 bases between the two germline ends. Looked up from germline, CDR1 is LNHDA and CDR2 is SQIVND (reference sequence). The DNA of the CDR3 is TGTGCCAGTAGCTCAGACAGGAGCCATGGCTACACCTTC. Translating it yields CASSSDRSHGYTF.

This clone was seen a handful of times. The V call is TRBV27, the J call TRBJ2-3; 11 bases are a match to TRBD2. Trimming at V came to 9 bases and at J to 2 bases, leaving 4 bases not matched to a gene. CDR1 and CDR2 (germline): MNHEY, SMNVEV (reference sequence). This CDR3 is 14 amino acids long. The CDR3 nucleotides are TGTGCCAGTGGGACTAGCGGCTACACAGATACGCAGTATTTT. Protein: CASGTSGYTDTQYF.

This clone has only a few counts. The chain recombines TRBV7-8 with TRBJ2-5; D perhaps matches TRBD2 (6 bases). Per the germline V gene, CDR1 is SGHVS and CDR2 is FQNEAQ. This CDR3 has 18 amino acids. V gave up 5 bases and J gave up 4 bases, with 26 bases separating them. The CDR3 reads CASSQLAPGDTFRETQYF. The CDR3 DNA follows: TGTGCCAGCAGCCAACTCGCCCCGGGAGACACCTTTCGAGAGACCCAGTACTTC. Drawing the rest from reference TRBV7-8 and TRBJ2-5, the complete variable domain is GAGVSQSPRYKVAKRGQDVALRCDPISGHVSLFWYQQALGQGPEFLTYFQNEAQLDKSGLPSDRFFAERPEGSVSTLKIQRTQQEDSAVYLCASSQLAPGDTFRETQYFGPGTRLLVL.